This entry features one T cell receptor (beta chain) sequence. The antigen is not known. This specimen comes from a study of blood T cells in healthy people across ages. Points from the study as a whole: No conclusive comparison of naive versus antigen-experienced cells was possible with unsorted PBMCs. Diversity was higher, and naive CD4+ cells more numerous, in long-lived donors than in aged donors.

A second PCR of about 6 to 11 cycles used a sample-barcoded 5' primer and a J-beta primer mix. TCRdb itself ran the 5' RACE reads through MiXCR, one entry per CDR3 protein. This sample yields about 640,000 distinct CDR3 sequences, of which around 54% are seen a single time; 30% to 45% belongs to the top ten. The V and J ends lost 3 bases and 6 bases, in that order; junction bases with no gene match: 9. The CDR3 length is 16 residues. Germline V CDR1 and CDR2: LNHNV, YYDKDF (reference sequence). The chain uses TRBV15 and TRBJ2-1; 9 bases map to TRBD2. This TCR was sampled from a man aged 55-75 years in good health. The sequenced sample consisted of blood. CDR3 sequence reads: CATSRPASGNPNEQFF. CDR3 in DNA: TGTGCCACCAGCAGGCCCGCTAGCGGGAACCCCAATGAGCAGTTCTTC.